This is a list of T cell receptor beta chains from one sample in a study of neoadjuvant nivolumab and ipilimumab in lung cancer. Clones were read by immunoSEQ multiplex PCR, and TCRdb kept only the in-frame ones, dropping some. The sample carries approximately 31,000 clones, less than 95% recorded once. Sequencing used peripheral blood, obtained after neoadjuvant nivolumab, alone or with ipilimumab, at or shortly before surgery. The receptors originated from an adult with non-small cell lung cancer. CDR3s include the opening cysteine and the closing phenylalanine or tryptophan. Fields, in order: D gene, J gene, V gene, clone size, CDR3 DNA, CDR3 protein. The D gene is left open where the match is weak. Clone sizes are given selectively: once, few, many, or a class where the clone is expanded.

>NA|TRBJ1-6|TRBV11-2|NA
TGTGCCAGCAGCTTACGAAGCTCCTATAATTCACCCCTCCACTTT
CASSLRSSYNSPLHF
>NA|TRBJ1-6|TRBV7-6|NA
TGTGCCAGCAGCCCAAGGTTGGATAATTCACCCCTCCACTTT
CASSPRLDNSPLHF
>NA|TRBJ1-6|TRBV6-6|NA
TGTGCCAGCAGTCCGTATAATTCACCCCTCCACTTT
CASSPYNSPLHF
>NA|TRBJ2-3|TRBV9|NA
TGTGCCAGCAGCGTAGGCTCCTGGGGCACAGATACGCAGTATTTT
CASSVGSWGTDTQYF
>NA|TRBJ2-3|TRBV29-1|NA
TGCAGCGTAAGCAGGACTGGCACAGATACGCAGTATTTT
CSVSRTGTDTQYF
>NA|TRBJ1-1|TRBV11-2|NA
TGTGCCAGCAGCCGCATGGGGGGTCTGGGGATCGCTGAAGCTTTCTTT
CASSRMGGLGIAEAFF
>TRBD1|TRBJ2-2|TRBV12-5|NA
TGTGCTAGTGGTACCGACAGGGGGCGGGAAACCGGGGAGCTGTTTTTT
CASGTDRGRETGELFF
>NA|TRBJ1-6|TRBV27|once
TGTGCCAGCAGGGGTCAGGGGTACTATAATTCACCCCTCCACTTT
CASRGQGYYNSPLHF
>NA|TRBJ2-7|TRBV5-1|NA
TGCGCCAGCAGCCTCGGGACAAGCCAGTCCTACGAGCAGTACTTC
CASSLGTSQSYEQYF
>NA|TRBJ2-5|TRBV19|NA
TGTGCCAGTAGTATTGGGCCCCGCGGGGAGACCCAGTACTTC
CASSIGPRGETQYF
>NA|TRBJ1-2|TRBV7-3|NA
TGTGCCAGCAGCCCCCAGCCGGGGGGCTATGGCTACACCTTC
CASSPQPGGYGYTF
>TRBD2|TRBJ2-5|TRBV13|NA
TGTGCCAGCAGCTCTAGGGGTGGCGGGGGTGAGACCCAGTACTTC
CASSSRGGGGETQYF
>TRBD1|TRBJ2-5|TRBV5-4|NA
TGTGCCAGCAGCCCCGAGCTAATCCGGGACAGGGGGCAAGAGACCCAGTACTTC
CASSPELIRDRGQETQYF
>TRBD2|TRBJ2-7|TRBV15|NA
TGTGCCACCAGCGGTGGGACTAGCGGGCCTAGGGGGTACGAGCAGTACTTC
CATSGGTSGPRGYEQYF
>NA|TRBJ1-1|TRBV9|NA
TGTGCCAGTAGTAGGGACGGGGGCTCTGAAGCTTTCTTT
CASSRDGGSEAFF
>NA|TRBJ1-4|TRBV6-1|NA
TGTGCCAGCAGTAACACGGGTGCTAATGAAAAACTGTTTTTT
CASSNTGANEKLFF
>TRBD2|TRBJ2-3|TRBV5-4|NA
TGTGCCAGCAGCTTAGCGGGGCTTAGCACAGATACGCAGTATTTT
CASSLAGLSTDTQYF
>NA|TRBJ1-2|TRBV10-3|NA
TGTGCCATCAGTGAGGGAGGGTATGGCTACACCTTC
CAISEGGYGYTF
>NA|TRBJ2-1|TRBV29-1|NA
TGCAGCGCCGAGGACAGATGGGGGATAGACAATGAGCAGTTCTTC
CSAEDRWGIDNEQFF
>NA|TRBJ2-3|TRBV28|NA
TGTGCCAGCAGTTTCTACGTAACTAGCACAGATACGCAGTATTTT
CASSFYVTSTDTQYF
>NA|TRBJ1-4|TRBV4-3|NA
TGCGCCAGCAGCCTCGTCAGAGGGGAGGAAAAACTGTTTTTT
CASSLVRGEEKLFF
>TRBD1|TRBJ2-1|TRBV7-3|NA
TGTGCCAGCAGCCCTAAGACAGGGTCATCTTACAATGAGCAGTTCTTC
CASSPKTGSSYNEQFF
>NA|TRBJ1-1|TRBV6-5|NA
TGTGCCAGCAGACCACGACAGTTTCGGAACACTGAAGCTTTCTTT
CASRPRQFRNTEAFF
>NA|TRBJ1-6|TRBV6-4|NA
TGTGCCAGCAGTGACGGTCGAGGAGGCTCACCCCTCCACTTT
CASSDGRGGSPLHF
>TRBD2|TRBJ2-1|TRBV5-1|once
TGCGCCAGCAGCTTGGAGACTAGCGGGGGCCGGGATGAGCAGTTCTTC
CASSLETSGGRDEQFF
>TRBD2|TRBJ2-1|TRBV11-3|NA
TGTGCCAGCAGCCCGGGGGGACCCAATGAGCAGTTCTTC
CASSPGGPNEQFF
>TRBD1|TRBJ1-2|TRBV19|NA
TGTGCCAGTAGGTTGACAGGGTACATAAACTATGGCTACACCTTC
CASRLTGYINYGYTF
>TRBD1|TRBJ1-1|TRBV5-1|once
TGCGCCAGCAGGCCCGACAGGGGGAGGACGAACACTGAAGCTTTCTTT
CASRPDRGRTNTEAFF
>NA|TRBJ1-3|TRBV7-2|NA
TGTGCCAGCAGCTTCGCGAGACACGGGGGAAACACCATATATTTT
CASSFARHGGNTIYF
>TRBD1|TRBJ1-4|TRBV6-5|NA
TGTGCCAGCAGTTACAGGGGGACAGCAGGTGAAAAACTGTTTTTT
CASSYRGTAGEKLFF
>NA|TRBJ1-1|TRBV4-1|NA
TGCGCCAGCAGCCAAATATCCTGGCTGAACACTGAAGCTTTCTTT
CASSQISWLNTEAFF